This T cell receptor beta chain was recorded in a study of molecular identifiers for immune sequencing clone quantification. This clonotype was picked up a small number of times. TCRdb reprocessed the PCR reads with MiXCR, giving one entry per CDR3 protein. The sample lists about 640,000 distinct CDR3 sequences; about 20% were seen once. The V gene's germline CDR1 is SGHAT and CDR2 FQNNGV. The CDR3 is 18 amino acids. J gave up 0 bases and V 4 bases, and 9 bases lay outside the gene matches. This chain connects TRBV11-2 to TRBJ1-4, with 9 positions matching TRBD1. The sequence derives from a human donor in good health. Some libraries in this study had Jurkat cell RNA spiked in. The sequenced sample was naive CD8+ T cells from blood, with Jurkat cell RNA spiked in. The subset is: FACS-sorted CD8+CD4-CCR7+CD45RA+ naive T cells. CDR3 region: CASSWDRVGTSTNEKLFF. CDR3 DNA sequence: TGTGCCAGCAGCTGGGACAGGGTAGGAACCTCAACTAATGAAAAACTGTTTTTT.